The 13 T cell receptor beta chains below come from one sample, sequenced in a study of cytomegalovirus exposure and HLA in healthy donors. Researchers ran the PCR with 60 Vbeta and 13 Jbeta primers. Libraries were prepared by immunoSEQ multiplex PCR; TCRdb keeps only in-frame clonotypes and omits some of them. Of over 200,000 clones listed, 70% to 90% are singletons. Specimen: PBMCs. All receptors come from a human donor in good health.

The CDR3 region is CSARDNTALFF. In DNA, the CDR3 is TGCAGTGCTAGAGATAATACAGCACTGTTTTTT. The chain has TRBV20-1 and TRBJ1-4, with D hard to call. The CDR3 is 11 residues long. Trimming left V 0 bases short and J 13 bases short, with 9 bases between. Germline loops: CDR1 DFQATT, CDR2 SNEGSKA (reference sequence).

The chain uses TRBV7-9 and TRBJ2-2, with D possibly TRBD1 on 6 matching bases. Germline assignment: CDR1 SEHNR and CDR2 FQNEAQ (reference sequence). CDR3 length equals 14 residues. V was clipped by 11 bases and J by 5 bases, with 18 bases between them. The CDR3 is CAVTTGRGTGELFF. The CDR3 bases are TGTGCCGTGACAACAGGGCGAGGGACCGGGGAGCTGTTTTTT.

J is TRBJ2-2 and V is TRBV6-1; 11 bases fit TRBD2. Germline-derived CDR1 and CDR2 are MNHNS and SASEGT. This CDR3 contains 17 residues. V lost 3 bases and J lost 3; bases outside the gene matches: 6. The CDR3 reads CASSDTGTSGHTGELFF. The DNA of the CDR3 is TGTGCCAGCAGTGACACCGGGACTAGCGGACACACCGGGGAGCTGTTTTTT.

This chain uses TRBV6-5 with TRBJ2-5; D is unclear. Looked up from germline, CDR1 is MNHEY and CDR2 is SVGAGI. Between the trimmed V and J ends, which lost 8 bases and 4 bases, there was a span of 17 bases. The CDR3 length is 14 residues. For the CDR3, the DNA is TGTGCCAGCCATCCCCTAGGAATTGGAGAGACCCAGTACTTC. Its translation: CASHPLGIGETQYF.

The chain couples TRBV19 to TRBJ1-6, with D perhaps matching TRBD1 (5 bases). Trimming pared 4 bases from V and 7 bases from J, leaving 23 bases between. Germline V gene lookup returns CDR1 LNHDA and CDR2 SQIVND (reference sequence). This CDR3 spans 18 amino acids. The CDR3: CASSTKFVGGTSNSPLHF. CDR3 nucleotide sequence: TGTGCCAGTAGTACCAAGTTTGTCGGGGGGACGTCGAATTCACCCCTCCACTTT.

The chain has TRBV15 and TRBJ2-1, with a possible D match to TRBD2 (6 bases). V lost 1 base and J 3 bases, leaving 10 bases between the germline ends. The germline gives CDR1 LNHNV, CDR2 YYDKDF (reference sequence). The CDR3 has 15 residues. CDR3 DNA sequence: TGTGCCACCAGCAGAGTACGGGACTTCTACAATGAGCAGTTCTTC. Protein product: CATSRVRDFYNEQFF.

V gene TRBV29-1 combines with J gene TRBJ2-1, with D hard to call. The CDR3 contains 11 residues. The germline V gene has CDR1 SQVTM and CDR2 ANQGSEA. The ends were cut back, 4 bases at V and 5 bases at J, with 6 bases in the middle. CDR3 nucleotides: TGCAGCGTTGTTTCAGACAATGAGCAGTTCTTC. Translation gives CSVVSDNEQFF.

J is TRBJ2-7 and V is TRBV5-1; a possible D gene is TRBD2 (6 bases). The CDR3 runs 13 residues. Trimming took off 3 bases at V and 2 bases at J, with 9 bases between the two ends. Germline V gives CDR1 SGHRS, CDR2 YFSETQ. DNA for the CDR3: TGCGCCAGCAGCTCGGGACTGCCCTACGAGCAGTACTTC. It translates to CASSSGLPYEQYF.

The chain recombines TRBV7-6 with TRBJ2-2; D is perhaps TRBD1 (5 bases). The CDR3 runs 16 residues. Trimming took 1 base from V and 5 from J, leaving 14 bases between them. Germline loops: CDR1 SGHVS, CDR2 FNYEAQ. In DNA, the CDR3 is TGTGCCAGCAGCTTAGAGGGCAGAAAGGGGACCGGGGAGCTGTTTTTT. Protein: CASSLEGRKGTGELFF.

This sequence joins TRBV30 and TRBJ2-1; TRBD2 matches at 12 bases. This CDR3 is 14 amino acids long. Trimming took 2 bases from V and 9 from J; bases not matched to a gene: 5. Germline V gene lookup returns CDR1 GTSNPN and CDR2 SVGIG (reference sequence). In nucleotides, the CDR3 is TGTGCCTGGAGTCGACTAGCGGGAGTGAGTGAGCAGTTCTTC. Translation: CAWSRLAGVSEQFF. Based on the CDR3 plus reference TRBV30 and TRBJ2-1, the full variable domain is SQTIHQWPATLVQPVGSPLSLECTVEGTSNPNLYWYRQAAGRGLQLLFYSVGIGQISSEVPQNLSASRPQDRQFILSSKKLLLSDSGFYLCAWSRLAGVSEQFFGPGTRLTVL.

This sequence joins TRBV7-2 and TRBJ2-7, with 11 bases matching TRBD2. The ends lost 1 base at V and 6 bases at J; junction bases unmatched: 8. The CDR3 is 16 amino acids. Germline CDR1 reads SGHTA; CDR2 reads FQGNSA. The CDR3 loop reads CASSLDSGRDLSEQYF. For the CDR3, the DNA is TGTGCCAGCAGCTTAGATAGCGGGAGGGACCTCAGCGAGCAGTACTTC.

The V call is TRBV29-1, the J call TRBJ1-3, with D perhaps matching TRBD1 (6 bases). Germline V gene sequence: CDR1 SQVTM, CDR2 ANQGSEA. V lost 7 bases to trimming and J lost 4 bases, with 11 bases between them. The CDR3 runs to 12 residues. CDR3 DNA: TGCAGCGCAGGGGAAGCCGGAAACACCATATATTTT. Encoded protein: CSAGEAGNTIYF.

The chain joins TRBV28 to TRBJ2-1, with TRBD2 identical over 13 bases. The CDR3 sequence is 17 residues long. Germline loops: CDR1 MDHEN, CDR2 SYDVKM. The V and J ends lost 4 bases and 2 bases, in that order; junction bases with no gene match: 5. DNA of the CDR3: TGTGCCAGCAGTTCCCCCGGGACTAGCGGGGCCTACAATGAGCAGTTCTTC. This translates into CASSSPGTSGAYNEQFF.